The present entry profiles one T cell receptor (beta chain) with its context. The length of the CDR3 is 16 residues. J lost 0 bases, V lost 3 bases, and 4 bases had no gene match. Per germline, CDR1 MDHEN and CDR2 SYDVKM. The entry originates in a study of blood T cell repertoires in COVID-19. The overall study: Researchers got acute and convalescent COVID-19 samples from the United States, Italy and Spain.

Clones were sequenced by immunoSEQ multiplex PCR, and TCRdb holds only the in-frame ones, with some missing. Of 200,000 to 250,000 clones listed, around 90% were seen once; the top ten hold over 9%. The chain uses TRBV28 and TRBJ1-5; TRBD1 matches at 8 bases. The TCR originated in a man aged 18 to 35 with acute COVID-19. Sequenced sample: PBMCs or T cells enriched from blood (not recorded which). This CDR3 reads CASSLDRAYSNQPQHF. The CDR3 bases are TGTGCCAGCAGTTTGGACAGGGCCTATAGCAATCAGCCCCAGCATTTT.